The next 8 T cell receptor beta chains were all read from a single sample in a study of T-cell reconstitution after alpha-beta-depleted transplantation in children (dated by TCRdb to 2016 to 2018). Library preparation was by PCR. These reads were obtained on an Illumina HiSeq 2500. TCR library preparation used molecular barcoding, with unique molecular identifiers applied to normalize quantification of the TCRbeta repertoire. TCRdb ran its own pipeline on the public reads, namely fastp trimming at Q25 and MiXCR clone calling, and kept in-frame beta chains. Each entry is one CDR3 protein sequence, shown with its most common DNA and genes. Counted in this sample were under 350,000 distinct CDR3 sequences; approximately 9.8% of them appeared once. Around 10% of the sample rests with the top ten. The specimen was PBMCs from the stem cell graft donor, collected from the stem cell graft. The receptors originated from a human donor who donated a stem cell graft to a child with SCID.

The chain employs TRBV4-1 and TRBJ2-2; TRBD1 matches at 10 bases. In germline, CDR1 is MGHRA, CDR2 YSYEKL. The CDR3 has 18 residues. The V segment lost 2 bases and the J segment 2 bases; nucleotides outside the gene matches: 8. The CDR3 here is CASSQPLDRGDNTGELFF. In DNA, the CDR3 is TGCGCCAGCAGCCAACCTTTGGACAGGGGGGACAACACCGGGGAGCTGTTTTTT.

The rearrangement uses TRBV12-3 or TRBV12-4 and TRBJ1-6, with a possible D match to TRBD1 (5 bases). CDR3 length: 16 amino acids. V was pared by 6 bases and J by 5 bases, with 17 bases between. CDR3 region: CASRRSGTGHNSPLHF. CDR3 nucleotide sequence: TGTGCCAGCAGGCGTTCCGGGACTGGACATAATTCACCCCTCCACTTT.

This clonotype has at least ten counts. The CDR3 loop reads CASSPRSQMMNTEAFF. CDR3 bases: TGTGCCAGCTCACCACGGTCTCAGATGATGAACACTGAAGCTTTCTTT. This sequence joins TRBV18 and TRBJ1-1, with D uncertain. Germline CDR1 is KGHSH and CDR2 is LQKENI. The V end was cut by 1 base, the J end by 0 bases, with 12 bases between. The CDR3 contains 16 residues.

The sample holds a few counts of this clonotype. The DNA of the CDR3 is TGCAGTGCTAGTCAAACGACAGGGGGCGATTCACCCCTCCACTTT. Translated: CSASQTTGGDSPLHF. This rearrangement joins TRBV20-1 to TRBJ1-6, with TRBD1 matching over 10 bases. The CDR3 spans 15 residues. Trimming removed 3 bases from V and 8 bases from J; junction bases left unmatched: 7. The germline gives CDR1 DFQATT, CDR2 SNEGSKA (reference sequence).

This clonotype appeared a few times. The rearrangement uses TRBV10-3 and TRBJ2-5, with 7 positions matching TRBD2. The J segment lost 4 bases and the V segment lost 3 bases, leaving 5 bases of the junction unmatched. The length of the CDR3 is 14 residues. Germline V lookup: CDR1 ENHRY, CDR2 SYGVKD. The CDR3 sequence: CAISEEGRGETQYF. CDR3 in DNA: TGTGCCATCAGTGAAGAAGGGAGGGGAGAGACCCAGTACTTC.

The genes are TRBV18 and TRBJ2-7, with TRBD1 matching 9 bases. With V trimmed by 9 bases and J by 3 bases, 9 bases remained unmatched. Per the germline V gene, CDR1 is KGHSH and CDR2 is LQKENI. This CDR3 is 14 amino acids long. CDR3 nucleotide sequence: TGTGCCAGTCGGGACAGGGATGCCCTCTACGAGCAGTACTTC. Its protein is CASRDRDALYEQYF.

This clonotype was counted only a few times. The V and J genes are TRBV5-1 and TRBJ1-2; 9 nucleotides agree with TRBD1. The CDR3 contains 17 residues. Germline CDR1 reads SGHRS; CDR2 reads YFSETQ. V trimming: 5 bases; J trimming: 4 bases; junction bases outside the gene matches: 15. The CDR3 spells CASSSPQGQGRTYGYTF. CDR3 DNA sequence: TGCGCCAGCAGTTCGCCCCAAGGACAGGGGAGGACCTATGGCTACACCTTC. The full variable domain, in which reference TRBV5-1 and TRBJ1-2 provide the parts outside the CDR3, is KAGVTQTPRYLIKTRGQQVTLSCSPISGHRSVSWYQQTPGQGLQFLFEYFSETQRNKGNFPGRFSGRQFSNSRSEMNVSTLELGDSALYLCASSSPQGQGRTYGYTFGSGTRLTVV.

This clonotype was observed at least ten times. This chain connects TRBV12-3 or TRBV12-4 to TRBJ2-2, with 7 bases fitting TRBD1. The CDR3 consists of 12 residues. The V and J ends lost 5 bases and 6 bases, in that order; junction bases with no gene match: 0. The CDR3 region has the DNA TGTGCCAGCAGTACAGGGGCCGGGGAGCTGTTTTTT. Translation: CASSTGAGELFF.